Included here is one T cell receptor (beta chain) sequence, with context. Its antigen remains unidentified. It has no much larger one-base neighbor in the sample; base qualities were not kept. The data derive from a study of cytomegalovirus exposure and HLA in healthy donors (dated by TCRdb to 2016 to 2017). Looking at the study overall: In an earlier analysis of about 560 of the donors, roughly 300 Gb of sequence data and 100 million or so unique TCR beta sequences from 180 million or so T cells were reported. About 310 gigabases of sequencing data and tens of millions of unique TCR sequences were included in an early release covering about 620 HLA-typed donors. The genetic ancestry cluster associated with self-reported Caucasian donors included about 81% of the roughly 360 genotyped donors. The study was designed to test whether signatures of past pathogen exposure could be identified by cataloging public T cell receptors. Using immunosequencing, the study profiled T cell repertoires from 500 to 800 subjects and related those repertoires to cytomegalovirus serostatus. Along with the roughly 700-subject first cohort, a separate validation cohort of 120 different subjects was used. High-throughput TCR immunosequencing, statistical association of individual TCRs with disease status, and machine learning were combined to predict cytomegalovirus infection status. In a later analysis, previously published TCR beta repertoires from hundreds of donors were re-analyzed and high-resolution HLA genotyping was added so that TCR occurrence patterns could be studied. Rather than drawing on any new phenotypic data, the later analysis identified candidate immune exposures from TCR beta sequences and the way those sequences occurred across donors. In an earlier analysis of 500 to 650 of the donors, high-throughput TCR beta sequencing was used to judge whether each TCR beta V gene segment behaved as functional or pseudogenic. Donor age, sex, ethnicity and CMV serostatus were collected together with the repertoire data. A later genetic analysis used genome-wide SNP genotypes for about three fifths of the 666 donors, treating that subset as a discovery cohort. All discovery cohort repertoires had been generated using a single sequencing platform. Both class I and class II loci were covered by HLA typing, at four-digit resolution. The number of donors typed differed by locus, with 629-630 for A, B, C, DRB1 and DQB1, about 500 for DQA1, about 610 for DPA1, and 400 to 490 for DPB1. About five DR-DQ haplotypes were treated as single units for association and clustering because of strong linkage in the cohort. Among about 400 genotyped donors of the cohort, an average of approximately 220,000 unique TCR beta nucleotide sequences was sequenced per donor, of which 15% to 20% were non-productive. Beyond this particular receptor, the publication reports: Broadly in line with IMGT annotations, most TCR beta V segments showed up in productive rearrangements about 87% or about 30% of the time in an earlier analysis of around 550 of the donors. CMV serostatus was the only immune exposure information available for the cohort. A total of some 180 TCR beta chains were listed by the study as associated with cytomegalovirus. Because some donors lacked HLA typing at each locus, the association tests relied only on the typed subset. Several of the top co-occurrence clusters appeared to be linked to parvovirus B19, influenza, CMV and Epstein-Barr virus, according to a later analysis. Because the 87-base-pair reads could not distinguish some IMGT-functional V segments, including TRBV6-2 and TRBV6-3, those segments were excluded. When HLA alleles, especially DR and DQ, strongly co-occurred, TCR associations were difficult to assign to individual alleles. Correlated functional status among segregating V segments might reflect linkage disequilibrium, but an unknown experimental factor could not be ruled out. Most TCR sequences were observed very rarely across donors, whereas some public TCRs were present in many individuals. The authors suggested that the approach could potentially be extended to other disease states and immunological phenotypes. Sequencing depth was assumed to be roughly uniform across donors in the presence/absence analyses, though that assumption may not hold. In a later analysis, 15,000 to 20,000 TCR beta sequences were associated with specific HLA alleles at a false discovery rate of 0.05. This cohort had only TCR beta chains sequenced, and the lack of alpha or paired-chain data limited which features could be detected. Three of the identified cytomegalovirus-associated TCR beta chains were confirmed in vitro to be specific for cytomegalovirus antigens. An association between a missense DCLRE1C variant and V-gene and J-gene trimming of TCR beta chains was found in a later genetic analysis and replicated in an independent cohort. A later analysis found that HLA-associated TCR beta chains were more clonally expanded and had lower generation probabilities than equally common non-associated chains. Most CMV-associated TCR beta chains appeared to be HLA-restricted in a later analysis, and the HLA associations seemed to be driven largely by CMV exposure. Cytomegalovirus status was reported to be diagnosed by the classifier with high specificity and sensitivity in both the original and validation cohorts. A later analysis found that TCR association rates varied across HLA loci, with DRB1 alleles showing the most associated TCRs and HLA-C alleles the fewest. The sequencing pipeline was judged likely to have produced a cluster of highly shared sequence variants as a technical artifact. A later genetic analysis reported fewer N-insertions in productive TCRs among donors in an Asian-associated ancestry cluster than the approximately 670-donor mean. A further reported finding was that TCR beta sequences accurately predicted the HLA-A and HLA-B alleles for most subjects in the first cohort. Because counts were too low, about 17 rarely observed V segments, including chromosome 9 orphons, were excluded from the earlier analysis of a few hundred of the donors.

The cohort comprised fewer than 750 healthy bone marrow donors. At the time of sampling, all cohort members were nominally healthy, though unrecorded immune exposures were likely present. Of the 670 or so cohort members, around 300 had a positive CMV serostatus and 350 to 450 had a negative one, while no CMV serostatus was recorded for the donor. Each donor provided a peripheral blood sample, and peripheral blood mononuclear cells were used for TCR beta sequencing. Genomic DNA extraction from the blood cell samples was performed with the Qiagen DNeasy Blood Extraction Kit. The CDR3 has 13 amino acids, counting the end cysteine and phenylalanine. This entry keeps only the CDR3 DNA: 39 bases, framed from base 1. Ends trimmed: V by 4 bases, J by 4 bases; bases unmatched to a gene: 0. For CDR1 and CDR2, the germline V gene lists MNHNS and SASEGT. The protocol used for the library was the immunoSEQ multiplex PCR assay. For the multiplex PCR, a mixture combining 60 forward primers for TCR Vbeta segments and 13 reverse primers for TCR Jbeta segments was used. The CDR3 region of rearranged TCR beta genes was amplified from genomic DNA by a multiplex PCR assay. The amplified TCR beta libraries were sequenced on the Illumina HiSeq System as 87-base-pair reads. Turning to the authors' computational methods: A later analysis tallied roughly 76 million unique TCR beta chains across the approximately 670 repertoires, and some 10 million of those chains were shared by two or more donors. To remove PCR and sequencing errors, raw reads were error-corrected and collapsed into unique sequences using a nearest-neighbor algorithm that merged closely related sequences. CDR3 sequences were aligned to IMGT reference sequences to assign V, D and J gene segments. For a sequence to be retained, a match of at least six nucleotides to both a V gene segment and a J gene segment was required. A rearrangement was called productive if the CDR3 had no stop codons and remained in frame with V and J, and every other rearrangement was called non-productive. Following IMGT convention, CDR3 was defined as the stretch from the second conserved V-encoded cysteine up to the conserved J-encoded phenylalanine. In an earlier analysis of 500 to 650 of the donors, sequences lacking an unambiguous match to a single V gene segment were excluded. In an earlier analysis of about 590 of the donors, a V segment was called functional when productive rearrangements were above 56.7%, and segregating when the standard deviation between donors exceeded 5%. A statistical classification framework was built for diagnosing cytomegalovirus status from the catalog of TCR beta chain sequences. V and J gene assignment, in a later analysis, came from comparing TCR nucleotide sequences with IMGT/GENE-DB human TR gene sequences. The TCRdist pipeline was used in a later analysis to assign CDR3 sequences and most-parsimonious VDJ recombination scenarios. In a later analysis, each TCR beta chain was defined by its CDR3 amino acid sequence together with its V-gene family, and reads lacking a unique V-gene family were excluded. In a later analysis, 450 to 600 highly shared, low-generation-probability nucleotide sequences were removed to address suspected cross-contamination and a sequencing artifact. A later analysis calculated a clonal expansion index for each public chain from normalized within-repertoire ranks of inferred template counts. A later analysis computed generation probabilities with a VDJ recombination model fitted to out-of-frame rearrangements, and checked the results against IGoR. Hypergeometric tests were used in a later analysis to score TCR-TCR, TCR-HLA and TCR-CMV co-occurrence, with a repertoire-size bias correction applied to the TCR pairs. False discovery rates were estimated in a later analysis by permuting HLA or CMV assignments 20 times. In a later analysis, co-occurring TCRs were grouped with DBSCAN, and TCRdist sequence similarity was added when clustering was performed within HLA-allele-positive subsets. Repertoires with fewer than 30,000 or more than 120,000 public chains, plus five repertoires with anomalous nucleotide sharing, were excluded from co-occurrence clustering. TCRdb holds this immuneACCESS table with in-frame rearrangements only. Some clones are missing; in checked studies, unresolved V genes explain under half, and the rest has no known cause. D and trimming come from the DNA, and the V and J calls and clone size come from that table. The sample table records more than 80,000 clones; about 68% of these occur just once. The ten biggest clones cover 2% to 2.5% of the sample.

The sequenced sample was PBMCs. The source is a human donor in good health. The chain employs TRBV6-1 and TRBJ2-5; TRBD1 fits 10 bases in the junction. The CDR3 protein is CASSGTGGETQYF. The sequenced DNA: TGTGCCAGCAGTGGGACAGGGGGAGAGACCCAGTACTTC.